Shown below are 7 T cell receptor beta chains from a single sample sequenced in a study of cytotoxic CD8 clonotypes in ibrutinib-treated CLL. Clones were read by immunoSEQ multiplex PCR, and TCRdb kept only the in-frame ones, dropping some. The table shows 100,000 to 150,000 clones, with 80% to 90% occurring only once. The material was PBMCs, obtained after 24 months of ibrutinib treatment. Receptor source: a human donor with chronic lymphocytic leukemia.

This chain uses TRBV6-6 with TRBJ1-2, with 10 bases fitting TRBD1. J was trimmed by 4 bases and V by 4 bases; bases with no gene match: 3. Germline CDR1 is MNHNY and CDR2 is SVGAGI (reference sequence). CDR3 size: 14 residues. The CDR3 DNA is TGTGCCAGCAGTTCGACAGGGGGCGGCTATGGCTACACCTTC. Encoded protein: CASSSTGGGYGYTF.

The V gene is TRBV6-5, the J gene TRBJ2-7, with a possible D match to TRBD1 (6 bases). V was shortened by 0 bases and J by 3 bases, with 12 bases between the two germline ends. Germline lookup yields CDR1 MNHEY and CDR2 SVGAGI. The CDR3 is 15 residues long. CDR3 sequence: CASSYSTGVFYEQYF. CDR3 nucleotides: TGTGCCAGCAGTTACTCGACAGGTGTATTCTACGAGCAGTACTTC.

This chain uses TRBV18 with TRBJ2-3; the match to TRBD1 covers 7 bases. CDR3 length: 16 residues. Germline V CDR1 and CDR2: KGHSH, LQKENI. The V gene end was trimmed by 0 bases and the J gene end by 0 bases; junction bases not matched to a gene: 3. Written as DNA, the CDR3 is TGTGCCAGCTCACCACCGGGACAGCAAAGCACAGATACGCAGTATTTT. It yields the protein CASSPPGQQSTDTQYF. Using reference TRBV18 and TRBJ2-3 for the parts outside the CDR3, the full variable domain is NAGVMQNPRHLVRRRGQEARLRCSPMKGHSHVYWYRQLPEEGLKFMVYLQKENIIDESGMPKERFSAEFPKEGPSILRIQQVVRGDSAAYFCASSPPGQQSTDTQYFGPGTRLTVL.

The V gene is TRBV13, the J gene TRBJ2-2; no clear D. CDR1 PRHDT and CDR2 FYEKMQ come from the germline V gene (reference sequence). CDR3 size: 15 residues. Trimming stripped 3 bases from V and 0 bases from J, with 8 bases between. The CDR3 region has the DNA TGTGCCAGCAGCTTCCGGATTCCGAACACCGGGGAGCTGTTTTTT. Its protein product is CASSFRIPNTGELFF.

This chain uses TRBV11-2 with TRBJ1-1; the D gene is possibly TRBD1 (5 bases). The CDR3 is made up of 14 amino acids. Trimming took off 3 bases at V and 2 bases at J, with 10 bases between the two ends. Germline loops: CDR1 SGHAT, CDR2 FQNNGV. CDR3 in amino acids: CASSLSGDNTEAFF. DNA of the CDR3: TGTGCCAGCAGCTTGTCGGGGGATAACACTGAAGCTTTCTTT. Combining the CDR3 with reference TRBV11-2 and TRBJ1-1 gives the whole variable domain EAGVAQSPRYKIIEKRQSVAFWCNPISGHATLYWYQQILGQGPKLLIQFQNNGVVDDSQLPKDRFSAERLKGVDSTLKIQPAKLEDSAVYLCASSLSGDNTEAFFGQGTRLTVV.

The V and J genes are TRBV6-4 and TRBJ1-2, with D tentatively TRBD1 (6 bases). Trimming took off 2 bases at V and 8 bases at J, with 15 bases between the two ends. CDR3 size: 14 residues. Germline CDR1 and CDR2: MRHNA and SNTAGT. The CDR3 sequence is CASSDSQGSKGYTF. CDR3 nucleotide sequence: TGTGCCAGCAGTGACAGTCAGGGGTCGAAGGGCTACACCTTC.

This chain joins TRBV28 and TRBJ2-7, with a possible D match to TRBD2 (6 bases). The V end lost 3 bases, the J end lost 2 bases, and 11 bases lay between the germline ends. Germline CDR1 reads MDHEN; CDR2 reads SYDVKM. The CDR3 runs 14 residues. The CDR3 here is CASSLAGRPYEQYF. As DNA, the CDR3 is TGTGCCAGCAGTTTGGCAGGGAGGCCCTACGAGCAGTACTTC. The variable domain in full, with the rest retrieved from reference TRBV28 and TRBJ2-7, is DVKVTQSSRYLVKRTGEKVFLECVQDMDHENMFWYRQDPGLGLRLIYFSYDVKMKEKGDIPEGYSVSREKKERFSLILESASTNQTSMYLCASSLAGRPYEQYFGPGTRLTVT.